This T cell receptor beta chain is drawn from a study of long-term antiretroviral therapy in people with HIV. CDR3 length: 12 residues. Trimming pared 1 base from V and 3 bases from J, leaving 2 bases between. Germline lookup yields CDR1 SGHTS and CDR2 YDEGEE. Version v3.0 of the immunoSEQ assay was performed at survey level. Data came from immunoSEQ multiplex PCR; TCRdb stores just in-frame clones and leaves some out. This table holds some 20,000 clones, around 81% found once. The specimen was unsorted PBMCs, collected 2.9 years after starting antiretroviral therapy. This clonotype was sampled from a woman in her twenties or thirties with HIV. V is TRBV5-8 and J is TRBJ1-5; D remains ambiguous. This chain's CDR3 is CASSLYNQPQHF. The CDR3 coding sequence is TGTGCCAGCAGCTTGTACAATCAGCCCCAGCATTTT. The variable domain in full, completed from reference TRBV5-8 and TRBJ1-5, reads EAGVTQSPTHLIKTRGQQATLRCSPISGHTSVYWYQQALGLGLQFLLWYDEGEERNRGNFPPRFSGRQFPNYSSELNVNALELEDSALYLCASSLYNQPQHFGDGTRLSIL.